This is a list of T cell receptor beta chains from one sample in a study of T cells in Graves' hyperthyroidism and ophthalmopathy. From the multiplex PCR reads, TCRdb called clonotypes with MiXCR, one entry per CDR3 protein. Of fewer than 450,000 distinct CDR3 sequences in the sample, about a sixth are singletons; the top ten hold around a third. Specimen: blood. All receptors come from a woman in her twenties or thirties with Graves' hyperthyroidism that later progressed to Graves' ophthalmopathy. The CDR3 runs from the conserved cysteine through the conserved F or W. D genes are given only for firm matches. A clone size is listed for some rows: how often the clone was seen (once, few, many), or a class if it is expanded.

TRBV20-1,TRBJ2-3,many,-,CSARVGSYTDTQYF,TGCAGTGCTAGAGTGGGCAGCTACACAGATACGCAGTATTTT
TRBV28,TRBJ1-1,many,TRBD1,CASRPPDRERDLNTEAFF,TGTGCCAGCAGACCACCGGACAGGGAGAGGGATCTGAACACTGAAGCTTTCTTT
TRBV5-1,TRBJ2-2,few,-,CASSYTGHTGELFF,TGCGCCAGCAGCTATACAGGGCACACCGGGGAGCTGTTTTTT
TRBV20-1,TRBJ2-1,many,-,CSASRLAHEQFF,TGCAGTGCTAGTCGGCTAGCACATGAGCAGTTCTTC
TRBV5-1,TRBJ2-1,many,-,CASSLDDSSYNEQFF,TGCGCCAGCAGCTTGGACGATTCGTCCTACAATGAGCAGTTCTTC
TRBV13,TRBJ2-7,many,TRBD1,CASSSRDRGHYEQYF,TGTGCCAGCAGCTCCCGGGACAGGGGCCACTACGAGCAGTACTTC
TRBV6-2/TRBV6-3,TRBJ2-6,-,-,CASTPKGFPSGANVLTF,TGTGCCAGCACCCCGAAAGGGTTCCCTTCTGGGGCCAACGTCCTGACTTTC
TRBV7-9,TRBJ2-1,few,-,CASSLSRIRQSPYNEQFF,TGTGCCAGCAGCTTAAGTCGGATTAGACAGTCCCCCTACAATGAGCAGTTCTTC
TRBV9,TRBJ1-1,many,TRBD1,CASSAGTGFVNTEAFF,TGTGCCAGCAGCGCCGGGACAGGTTTCGTTAACACTGAAGCTTTCTTT
TRBV6-8,TRBJ2-2,-,-,CASSSEVSGLAGTGELFF,TGCGCCAGCAGCTCGGAGGTGTCGGGGCTAGCAGGCACCGGGGAGCTGTTTTTT
TRBV19,TRBJ1-4,-,-,CASSIAATNEKLFF,TGTGCCAGTAGTATCGCTGCAACTAATGAAAAACTGTTTTTT
TRBV9,TRBJ1-2,few,-,CASSVGGPTYGYTF,TGTGCCAGCAGCGTAGGAGGCCCAACCTATGGCTACACCTTC
TRBV19,TRBJ1-2,-,-,CAGRDYGYTF,TGTGCCGGAAGGGACTATGGCTACACCTTC
TRBV29-1,TRBJ1-2,many,-,CSVGDRYSYGYTF,TGCAGCGTTGGAGACAGGTATAGCTATGGCTACACCTTC
TRBV30,TRBJ2-3,many,-,CAWSVGVKDTQYF,TGTGCCTGGAGTGTGGGAGTAAAAGATACGCAGTATTTT
TRBV29-1,TRBJ2-7,many,TRBD2,CSVDVEAGGHEQYF,TGCAGCGTTGACGTGGAAGCGGGGGGCCACGAGCAGTACTTC
TRBV24-1,TRBJ2-1,many,-,CATSWTVDSYNEQFF,TGTGCCACCAGTTGGACAGTCGACTCCTACAATGAGCAGTTCTTC
TRBV28,TRBJ2-3,many,-,CASSSRRTDTQYF,TGTGCCAGCAGTTCGCGACGCACAGATACGCAGTATTTT
TRBV27,TRBJ1-1,many,-,CASSSVGAGEAFF,TGTGCCAGCAGTTCCGTCGGGGCCGGTGAAGCTTTCTTT
TRBV19,TRBJ1-5,-,-,CASSPPMGQRNQPQHF,TGTGCCAGTAGCCCACCGATGGGACAAAGAAATCAGCCCCAGCATTTT
TRBV7-8,TRBJ2-2,few,TRBD2,CASSWKGLAANTGELFF,TGTGCCAGCAGCTGGAAGGGACTAGCGGCGAACACCGGGGAGCTGTTTTTT
TRBV2,TRBJ2-1,many,TRBD2,CASRGTRRGYNEQFF,TGTGCCAGCAGGGGGACTAGGAGGGGGTACAATGAGCAGTTCTTC
TRBV19,TRBJ2-3,few,-,CASISDRSTDTQYF,TGTGCCAGTATATCCGACAGGTCCACAGATACGCAGTATTTT
TRBV4-1,TRBJ2-2,-,-,CASSPRGVHTGELFF,TGCGCCAGCAGTCCCAGGGGGGTCCACACCGGGGAGCTGTTTTTT
TRBV6-2/TRBV6-3,TRBJ2-1,few,TRBD2,CASTEGLAGGVDEQFF,TGTGCCAGCACCGAGGGACTAGCGGGGGGGGTAGATGAGCAGTTCTTC
TRBV18,TRBJ2-5,many,-,CASSRPGEVQETQYF,TGTGCCAGCTCACGGCCCGGGGAGGTACAAGAGACCCAGTACTTC
TRBV28,TRBJ2-5,many,-,CASSPPGQSLGETQYF,TGTGCATCCTCCCCGCCCGGACAGAGTCTAGGGGAGACCCAGTACTTC
TRBV28,TRBJ2-5,many,TRBD2,CASSPGLAGGRETQYF,TGTGCCAGCAGTCCAGGACTAGCGGGAGGGCGAGAGACCCAGTACTTC
TRBV7-9,TRBJ1-6,-,-,CASSTGGAIPLHF,TGTGCCAGCAGCACGGGGGGGGCTATCCCCCTCCACTTT
TRBV3-1,TRBJ2-1,many,-,CASSQISQKPYNEQFF,TGTGCCAGCAGCCAAATCTCGCAGAAGCCCTACAATGAGCAGTTCTTC
TRBV9,TRBJ1-2,-,-,CASSVEDWRDGRGYTF,TGTGCCAGCAGCGTAGAGGATTGGAGGGACGGAAGAGGCTACACCTTC
TRBV3-1,TRBJ1-2,many,TRBD1,CASSLGQGMPGGYGYTF,TGTGCCAGCAGCCTGGGACAGGGGATGCCCGGAGGGTATGGCTACACCTTC
TRBV6-2/TRBV6-3,TRBJ2-4,many,TRBD1,CASKRDRGSLAKNIQYF,TGTGCCAGCAAGAGGGACAGGGGGTCTTTAGCCAAAAACATTCAGTACTTC
TRBV2,TRBJ2-2,many,-,CASSESRVGGGELFF,TGTGCCAGCAGTGAGAGTAGGGTCGGAGGCGGGGAGCTGTTTTTT
TRBV2,TRBJ1-1,many,-,CASSVKAEMNTEAFF,TGTGCCAGCAGCGTTAAGGCAGAGATGAACACTGAAGCTTTCTTT
TRBV19,TRBJ2-1,few,TRBD2,CASSQELADNEQFF,TGTGCCAGTAGCCAAGAACTAGCGGACAATGAGCAGTTCTTC
TRBV2,TRBJ2-2,many,-,CASRPGQNTGELFF,TGTGCCAGCAGGCCGGGACAGAACACCGGGGAGCTGTTTTTT
TRBV7-2,TRBJ2-7,-,-,CASSLVSVGVREQYF,TGTGCCAGCAGCTTAGTAAGCGTAGGGGTTCGCGAGCAGTACTTC
TRBV29-1,TRBJ2-2,many,-,CSVEFAITGELFF,TGCAGCGTTGAGTTCGCCATCACCGGGGAGCTGTTTTTT